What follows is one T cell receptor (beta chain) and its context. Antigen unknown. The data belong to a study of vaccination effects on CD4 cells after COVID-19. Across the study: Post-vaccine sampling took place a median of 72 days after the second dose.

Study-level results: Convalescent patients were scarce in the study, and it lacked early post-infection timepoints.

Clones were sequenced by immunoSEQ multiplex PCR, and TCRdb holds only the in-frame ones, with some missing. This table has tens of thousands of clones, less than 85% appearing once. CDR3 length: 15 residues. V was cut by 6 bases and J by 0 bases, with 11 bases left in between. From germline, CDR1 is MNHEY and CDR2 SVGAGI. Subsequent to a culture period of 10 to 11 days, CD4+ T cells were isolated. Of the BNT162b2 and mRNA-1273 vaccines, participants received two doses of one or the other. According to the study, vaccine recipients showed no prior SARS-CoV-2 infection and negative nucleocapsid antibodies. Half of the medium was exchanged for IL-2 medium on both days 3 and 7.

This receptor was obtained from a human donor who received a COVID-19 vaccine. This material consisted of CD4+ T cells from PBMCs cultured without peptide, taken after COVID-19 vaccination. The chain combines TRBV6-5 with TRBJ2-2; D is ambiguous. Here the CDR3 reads CASRLTSTNTGELFF. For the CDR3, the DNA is TGTGCCAGCAGGTTAACATCTACGAACACCGGGGAGCTGTTTTTT.